This T cell receptor beta chain was documented in a study of tissue T cells after allogeneic stem cell transplantation. Germline lookup yields CDR1 NNHDY and CDR2 SYVADS. The CDR3 is 15 residues long. V shed 5 bases and J 3 bases; nucleotides not matched to a gene: 5. This clone is large. Gene names refer to mouse genes. The CDR3 goes on 1 residue after the read ends, and that part is filled in from the germline J gene. Sample time point: mouse harvest day 7 after allogeneic transplant. Mouse grafts combined 10^7 T-cell-depleted bone marrow cells with 10^6 splenic CD5+ T cells. TCRbeta CDR3 was sequenced at survey depth with template counts. The assay was immunoSEQ multiplex PCR, and TCRdb's table has in-frame clones only and misses some. The profile covers roughly 8,100 clones, with 50% appearing a single time and more than 10% taken by the ten largest.

The clonotype originates from a female BALB/c mouse given C57BL/6 T cells with graft-versus-host disease after an allogeneic hematopoietic cell transplant. The sequenced sample was lymph node tissue. This rearrangement joins TRBV13-3 to TRBJ2-4; the match to TRBD1 covers 11 bases. The CDR3 DNA, read in part, is TGTGCCAGCAGAGGACAGGGGGCGCGGCAAAACACCTTGTAC. Translated, it gives CASRGQGARQNTLY. The whole CDR3 sequence is CASRGQGARQNTLYF.